The table lists the clone carrying this T cell receptor (beta chain) with many counts. The antigen is not known. The study based diagnoses on clinical symptoms, serum thyroxine and TRAb, thyroid ultrasound and orbital computed tomography. With 5 bases removed from V and 4 bases from J, the gap between germline ends came to 18 bases. The CDR3 consists of 16 residues. CDR1 and CDR2 (germline): SGHTA, FQGNSA. These data belong to a study of T cells in Graves' hyperthyroidism and ophthalmopathy. Findings and caveats of the study: Among clonotypes expanded in thyroid above 0.001, most were also found in blood.

RNA transcripts provided the source from which TCR beta CDR3 regions were amplified. With the HTBI primer set, the TCR CDR3 went through a first round of RT-PCR. TCRdb processed the multiplex PCR reads anew with MiXCR; each CDR3 protein has one entry. Seen here are approximately 560,000 distinct CDR3 sequences, roughly 14% observed once, and the top ten hold approximately 7%. The sample comprised blood. The TCR sequence derives from a woman in her twenties or thirties with Graves' hyperthyroidism. This rearrangement joins TRBV7-2 to TRBJ1-3, with unresolved D. DNA of the CDR3: TGTGCCAGCAGCGTCAACACACCCCGAACAGGAAACACCATATATTTT. Translated: CASSVNTPRTGNTIYF. Full variable domain (remainder filled in from reference TRBV7-2 and TRBJ1-3): GAGVSQSPSNKVTEKGKDVELRCDPISGHTALYWYRQSLGQGLEFLIYFQGNSAPDKSGLPSDRFSAERTGGSVSTLTIQRTQQEDSAVYLCASSVNTPRTGNTIYFGEGSWLTVV.